These 21 T cell receptor beta chains originate from one sample sequenced in a study of T cells in Graves' hyperthyroidism and ophthalmopathy. Researchers took RNA transcripts and amplified the TCR beta CDR3 regions from them. First-round RT-PCR with HTBI primers amplified the TCR CDR3 region. TCRdb independently ran MiXCR on the multiplex PCR reads; one entry per CDR3 protein. The repertoire consists of about 200,000 distinct CDR3 sequences, with approximately 16% occurring once and the leading ten covering more than 50%. Sequenced: blood. The receptors stem from a woman aged 45-59 years with Graves' hyperthyroidism.

The J gene is TRBJ1-5, the V gene TRBV30, with a possible D match to TRBD1 (5 bases). Deletions cut 2 bases from V and 5 bases from J, with 10 bases between. The CDR3 totals 13 residues. Germline CDR1 GTSNPN, CDR2 SVGIG (reference sequence). The CDR3: CAWSPQVYQPQHF. CDR3 sequence (DNA): TGTGCCTGGAGTCCACAGGTATATCAGCCCCAGCATTTT.

Only a few counts were recorded for this clonotype. V and J are TRBV6-2 or TRBV6-3 and TRBJ1-3; D gene unclear. There are 14 residues in the CDR3. CDR1 and CDR2 (germline): MNHEY, SVGEGT. V lost 4 bases, J lost 0 bases, and 7 bases lay in between. CDR3 nucleotide sequence: TGTGCCAGCAGTTTGGCGAGCTCTGGAAACACCATATATTTT. Amino acids: CASSLASSGNTIYF.

This chain joins TRBV11-2 and TRBJ2-3; 13 bases fit TRBD2. The germline gives CDR1 SGHAT, CDR2 FQNNGV. The CDR3 sequence is 16 residues long. V trimming: 5 bases; J trimming: 5 bases; junction bases outside the gene matches: 7. The CDR3 is CASSTGTSGMGDTQYF. The DNA of the CDR3 is TGTGCCAGCAGCACTGGGACTAGCGGGATGGGAGATACGCAGTATTTT.

The rearrangement joins TRBV30 to TRBJ1-5; D remains ambiguous. The CDR3 extends over 14 amino acids. The ends were cut back, 1 base at V and 6 bases at J, with 13 bases in the middle. Germline V gene lookup returns CDR1 GTSNPN and CDR2 SVGIG (reference sequence). Here the CDR3 reads CAWSGGVIVQPQHF. DNA for the CDR3: TGTGCCTGGAGTGGGGGAGTAATAGTTCAGCCCCAGCATTTT.

This clonotype appeared many times. The chain uses TRBV11-2 and TRBJ2-5, with D maybe TRBD2 (6 bases). This CDR3 has 15 amino acids. The germline V gene encodes CDR1 SGHAT and CDR2 FQNNGV. Trimming left V 6 bases short and J 3 bases short, with 17 bases between. CDR3 sequence (DNA): TGTGCCAGCAGGCCGGACTATATTAAAAAAGAGACCCAGTACTTC. Residues: CASRPDYIKKETQYF.

The chain combines TRBV20-1 with TRBJ1-5; D might be TRBD1 (5 bases). Germline V CDR1 and CDR2: DFQATT, SNEGSKA (reference sequence). The V end was cut by 0 bases, the J end by 3 bases, with 9 bases between. The CDR3 consists of 14 residues. The CDR3 sequence: CSARDRGYNQPQHF. For the CDR3, the DNA is TGCAGTGCTAGAGATCGGGGGTACAATCAGCCCCAGCATTTT.

The chain uses TRBV7-9 and TRBJ2-7, with TRBD2 matching over 9 bases. Germline CDR1 is SEHNR and CDR2 is FQNEAQ (reference sequence). V was clipped by 7 bases and J by 7 bases; unmatched bases: 11. There are 14 residues in the CDR3. The CDR3 loop is CASNTAGGSSEQYF. CDR3 in DNA: TGTGCCAGCAACACAGCGGGAGGATCCTCGGAGCAGTACTTC. Supplemented by reference TRBV7-9 and TRBJ2-7, the full variable domain reads DTGVSQNPRHKITKRGQNVTFRCDPISEHNRLYWYRQTLGQGPEFLTYFQNEAQLEKSRLLSDRFSAERPKGSFSTLEIQRTEQGDSAMYLCASNTAGGSSEQYFGPGTRLTVT.

The genes are TRBV11-2 and TRBJ2-2; TRBD2 might be the D (7 bases). Germline values: CDR1 SGHAT, CDR2 FQNNGV. The CDR3 covers 15 residues. Trimming removed 4 bases from V and 8 bases from J, with 17 bases in between. This CDR3 is CASSSHGGAGGELFF. The CDR3 coding sequence is TGTGCCAGCAGCTCGCATGGGGGGGCCGGGGGGGAGCTGTTTTTT.

The rearrangement links TRBV19 to TRBJ2-1, with a weak D call TRBD2 (5 bases). The V and J ends lost 9 bases and 0 bases respectively, with 15 bases between them. Germline V lookup: CDR1 LNHDA, CDR2 SQIVND (reference sequence). The CDR3 loop spans 15 amino acids. CDR3 nucleotide sequence: TGTGCCAGCCGCTTAGGGAGAAGCTCCTACAATGAGCAGTTCTTC. It specifies CASRLGRSSYNEQFF.

The chain couples TRBV20-1 to TRBJ2-5; D may be TRBD2 (5 bases). V lost 1 base, J lost 5 bases, and 11 bases lay in between. CDR3 length equals 13 residues. The V gene's germline CDR1 is DFQATT and CDR2 SNEGSKA (reference sequence). The CDR3 nucleotides are TGCAGTGCTAGAGCGCCTAGCCTGGAGACCCAGTACTTC. As protein: CSARAPSLETQYF.

This clonotype was detected ten times or more. The chain links TRBV18 to TRBJ1-2; D gene uncertain. CDR3 length: 14 residues. Germline CDR1 reads KGHSH; CDR2 reads LQKENI. V was clipped by 6 bases and J by 0 bases, with 11 bases between them. The CDR3 nucleotides are TGTGCCAGCTCGCCATTGGGTTCTAACTATGGCTACACCTTC. Translation: CASSPLGSNYGYTF.

In the case of this clonotype: A much more abundant neighbour one base away suggests this may be a read error. The chain combines TRBV6-1 with TRBJ2-5; 9 nucleotides line up with TRBD1. The DNA end is more similar to TRBJ2-1, so the J call may be wrong. Looked up from germline, CDR1 is MNHNS and CDR2 is SASEGT. There are 17 residues in the CDR3. DNA of the CDR3: TGTGCCAGCAGTGAAGGGGAAAACAGGGGGCGGGTTAGGACCCAGTTCTTC. This codes for CASSEGENRGRVRTQFF.

Ten or more counts support this clonotype. V is TRBV5-1 and J is TRBJ2-5, with 8 bases fitting TRBD2. CDR1 SGHRS and CDR2 YFSETQ come from the germline V gene. CDR3 length equals 15 residues. J was trimmed by 3 bases and V by 5 bases; bases with no gene match: 9. CDR3 coding DNA: TGCGCCAGCAGGGAGCAGCGGGGGCCCAAAGAGACCCAGTACTTC. As protein: CASREQRGPKETQYF.

Of note for this clonotype: A much larger clone differs from this one at a single base, so this may be a read error. No conserved phenylalanine or tryptophan ends this CDR3, so it is likely a read error. The V and J genes are TRBV24-1 and TRBJ1-5, with D perhaps matching TRBD1 (5 bases). The CDR3 covers 13 residues. Germline V gene sequence: CDR1 KGHDR, CDR2 SFDVKD. Trimming cost V 3 bases and J 6 bases, with 8 bases left between them. The CDR3 is CATSDIGGQPQHS. The CDR3 DNA reads TGTGCCACCAGTGATATTGGGGGTCAGCCCCAGCATTCT.

This clonotype was picked up a small number of times. The chain links TRBV9 to TRBJ1-5, with D possibly matching TRBD1 (5 bases). This CDR3 is 15 amino acids long. Germline V gene data show CDR1 as SGDLS and CDR2 as YYNGEE. The ends were cut back, 0 bases at V and 8 bases at J, with 15 bases in the middle. CDR3 DNA: TGTGCCAGCAGCGTAGGTGGAGGCCGGGGGGAGCCCCAGCATTTT. Residues: CASSVGGGRGEPQHF.

This clonotype was found many times. The chain employs TRBV7-2 and TRBJ1-1; tentatively, D is TRBD1 (5 bases). Germline V gene lookup returns CDR1 SGHTA and CDR2 FQGNSA. The CDR3 runs to 14 residues. The ends were cut back, 1 base at V and 7 bases at J, with 13 bases in the middle. The CDR3 DNA sequence: TGTGCCAGCAGCTTAGTTGCAGGGTGGCTTGAAGCTTTCTTT. It translates to CASSLVAGWLEAFF. Drawing the rest from reference TRBV7-2 and TRBJ1-1, the complete variable domain is GAGVSQSPSNKVTEKGKDVELRCDPISGHTALYWYRQSLGQGLEFLIYFQGNSAPDKSGLPSDRFSAERTGGSVSTLTIQRTQQEDSAVYLCASSLVAGWLEAFFGQGTRLTVV.

This clonotype was seen at least ten times. The chain couples TRBV10-3 to TRBJ2-2; TRBD1 might be the D (6 bases). CDR1 is ENHRY, CDR2 SYGVKD, per germline. CDR3 length: 16 amino acids. Deletions cut 5 bases from V and 0 bases from J, with 13 bases between. The CDR3 spells CAISPLGAANTGELFF. As DNA, the CDR3 is TGTGCCATCAGTCCCTTGGGGGCGGCGAACACCGGGGAGCTGTTTTTT.

The table lists this clonotype with many counts. The chain recombines TRBV7-3 with TRBJ2-1, with no clear D. CDR3 length: 13 residues. Germline values: CDR1 SGHTA, CDR2 FQGTGA. Trimming left V 2 bases short and J 9 bases short, with 11 bases between. This CDR3 is CASSLVRNGEQFF. The CDR3 DNA follows: TGTGCCAGCAGCTTAGTCCGGAACGGTGAGCAGTTCTTC.

About this clonotype: The junction does not match germline at one end; this may be a read error. The chain recombines TRBV7-2 with TRBJ2-2, with TRBD2 matching over 7 bases. In germline, CDR1 is SGHTA, CDR2 FQGNSA. This CDR3 region has 14 residues. The CDR3 reads CASRFSRGSGELFF. The CDR3 nucleotides are TGTGCCAGCCGCTTCTCGCGGGGGAGCGGGGAGCTGTTTTTT.

This clonotype was counted ten times or more. The chain combines TRBV7-2 with TRBJ2-1; D not resolved. This CDR3 contains 14 residues. Trimming took 1 base from V and 4 from J, leaving 8 bases between them. Germline CDR1 and CDR2: SGHTA and FQGNSA. The CDR3 nucleotides read TGTGCCAGCAGCTTAGGCAGCCAGTACAATGAGCAGTTCTTC. It translates to CASSLGSQYNEQFF. The full variable domain, completed using reference TRBV7-2 and TRBJ2-1, is GAGVSQSPSNKVTEKGKDVELRCDPISGHTALYWYRQSLGQGLEFLIYFQGNSAPDKSGLPSDRFSAERTGGSVSTLTIQRTQQEDSAVYLCASSLGSQYNEQFFGPGTRLTVL.

J is TRBJ2-1 and V is TRBV7-9; 11 nucleotides match TRBD2. Germline V CDR1 and CDR2: SEHNR, FQNEAQ (reference sequence). The CDR3 sequence is 15 residues long. J lost 7 bases, V lost 5 bases, and 7 bases had no gene match. In DNA, the CDR3 is TGTGCCAGCAGCCGCTCCCTAGCGGGAGGAAATGAGCAGTTCTTC. Translated: CASSRSLAGGNEQFF.